This T cell receptor (beta chain) derives from a study of shared clonotypes between healthy human individuals. Study at large: Used for every donor were three CD4 naive, three CD4 memory, two CD8 naive and one CD8 memory plate. Study-wide points: Among non-shared clonotypes, generation probabilities were lower than among those shared by all four donors.

Naive CD8 populations comprised CD45RO-negative cells positively selected for CCR7, excluding terminally differentiated effector memory CD45RA+ cells. All donors qualified as healthy HIV-negative adults and had experienced no recent acute infections or vaccinations. With 2 bases removed from V and 0 bases from J, the gap between germline ends came to 7 bases. The CDR3 covers 14 residues. CDR1 MDHEN and CDR2 SYDVKM come from the germline V gene. Note on this clone: Its antigen is unknown. Other DNA sequences of this sample code for an identical CDR3.

TCRdb's copy holds only in-frame clones and misses some; the assay was immunoSEQ multiplex PCR. The sample yields around 1.9 million clones, 80% to 95% seen once. This chain joins TRBV28 and TRBJ2-5, with no clear D. Material: naive CD8+ T cells from PBMCs. The sequence derives from a young man in good health. Some clones in this sample may be carry-over from other donors' samples. The CDR3 reads CASSLGGYQETQYF. The CDR3 DNA sequence: TGTGCCAGCAGTTTAGGCGGCTACCAAGAGACCCAGTACTTC.